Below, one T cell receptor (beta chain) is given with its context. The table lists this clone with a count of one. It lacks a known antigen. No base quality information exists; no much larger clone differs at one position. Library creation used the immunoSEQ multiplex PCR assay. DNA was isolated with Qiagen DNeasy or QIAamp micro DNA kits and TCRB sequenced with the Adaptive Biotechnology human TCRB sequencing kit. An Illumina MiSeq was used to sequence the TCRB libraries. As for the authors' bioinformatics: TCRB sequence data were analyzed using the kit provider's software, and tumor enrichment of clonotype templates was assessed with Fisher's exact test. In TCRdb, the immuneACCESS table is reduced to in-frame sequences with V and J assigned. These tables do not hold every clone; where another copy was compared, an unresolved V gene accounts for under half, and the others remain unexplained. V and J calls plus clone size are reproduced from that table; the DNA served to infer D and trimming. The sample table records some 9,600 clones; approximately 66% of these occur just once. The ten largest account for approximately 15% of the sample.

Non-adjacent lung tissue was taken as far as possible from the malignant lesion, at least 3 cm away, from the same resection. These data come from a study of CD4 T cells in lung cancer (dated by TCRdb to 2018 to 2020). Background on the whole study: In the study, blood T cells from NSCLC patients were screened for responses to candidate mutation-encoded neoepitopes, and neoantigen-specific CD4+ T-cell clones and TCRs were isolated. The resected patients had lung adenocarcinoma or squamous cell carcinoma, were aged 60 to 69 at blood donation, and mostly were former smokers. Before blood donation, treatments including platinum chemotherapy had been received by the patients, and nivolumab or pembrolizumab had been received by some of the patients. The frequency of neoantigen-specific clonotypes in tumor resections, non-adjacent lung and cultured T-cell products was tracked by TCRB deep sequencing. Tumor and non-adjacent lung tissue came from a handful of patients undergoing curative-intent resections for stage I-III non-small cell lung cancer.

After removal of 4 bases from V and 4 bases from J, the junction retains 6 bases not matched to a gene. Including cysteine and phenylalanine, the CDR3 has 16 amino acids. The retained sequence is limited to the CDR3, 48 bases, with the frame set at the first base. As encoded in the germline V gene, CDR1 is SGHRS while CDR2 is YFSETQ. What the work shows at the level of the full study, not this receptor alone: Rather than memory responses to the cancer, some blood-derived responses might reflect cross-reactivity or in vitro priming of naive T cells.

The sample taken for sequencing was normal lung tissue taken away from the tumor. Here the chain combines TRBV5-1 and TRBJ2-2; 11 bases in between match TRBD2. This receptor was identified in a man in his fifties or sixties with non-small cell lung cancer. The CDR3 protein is CASSAGLAGGTGELFF. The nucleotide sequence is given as TGCGCCAGCAGCGCCGGACTAGCGGGCGGCACCGGGGAGCTGTTTTTT.